Below, 32 T cell receptor beta chains from the same sample are listed, as sequenced in a study of neurological immune-mediated disorders. Noted time point: longitudinal time-point 3. MiXCR, applied by TCRdb to the 5' RACE reads, yields one record per CDR3 protein. The sample holds approximately 89,000 distinct CDR3 sequences, 3.5% to 5.5% seen once. The sequenced sample was PBMCs. Receptor source: a woman aged 55 to 70 with multiple sclerosis.

There are many counts of this clonotype. The rearrangement uses TRBV11-1 and TRBJ2-4, with D tentatively TRBD1 or TRBD2 (5 bases each). Deletions cut 5 bases from V and 4 bases from J, with 12 bases between. Per the germline V gene, CDR1 is SGHAT and CDR2 is FQDESV (reference sequence). The CDR3 consists of 14 residues. As DNA, the CDR3 is TGTGCCAGCAGCCGTGGGACGGAAAAAAACATTCAGTACTTC. Amino acid sequence: CASSRGTEKNIQYF.

This clonotype showed up just a few times. The CDR3 bases are TGTGCCAGCAGTTCGAGGGGGACCGGGGAGCTGTTTTTT. The encoded protein is CASSSRGTGELFF. The chain links TRBV6-2 or TRBV6-3 to TRBJ2-2; possible D gene TRBD1, 6 bases. This CDR3 has 13 residues. The V end lost 4 bases, the J end lost 5 bases, and 8 bases lay between the germline ends. Per the germline V gene, CDR1 is MNHEY and CDR2 is SVGEGT.

There are many counts of this clonotype. This chain connects TRBV4-1 to TRBJ1-3, with a possible D match to TRBD1 (6 bases). CDR1 MGHRA and CDR2 YSYEKL come from the germline V gene. The CDR3 extends over 18 amino acids. V was trimmed by 0 bases and J by 0 bases, leaving 15 bases between them. The CDR3 DNA is TGCGCCAGCAGCCAAGATAGAGGGGGTTCCTCCTCTGGAAACACCATATATTTT. Translating it yields CASSQDRGGSSSGNTIYF.

This clonotype occurred many times. V is TRBV28 and J is TRBJ1-5; D is unresolved. Germline CDR1 is MDHEN and CDR2 is SYDVKM. The V gene lost 7 bases and the J gene lost 0 bases, with 13 bases spanning the gap. The CDR3 contains 15 residues. CDR3 bases: TGTGCCAGCACTATAAACCCCGATAGCAATCAGCCCCAGCATTTT. Translated: CASTINPDSNQPQHF.

This clonotype has at least ten counts. The V and J genes are TRBV5-1 and TRBJ2-5; 8 bases are a match to TRBD2. Germline CDR1 reads SGHRS; CDR2 reads YFSETQ. The trim removed 4 bases at V and 0 bases at J, leaving 5 bases unmatched. The CDR3 is made up of 15 amino acids. The CDR3 bases are TGCGCCAGCAGCAGAGCGGGGGAGTACCAAGAGACCCAGTACTTC. Translating gives CASSRAGEYQETQYF.

This clonotype has at least ten counts. The genes are TRBV18 and TRBJ2-5; 8 bases match TRBD2. Losses at the gene ends were 6 bases for V and 3 bases for J; bases not matched to a gene: 3. Germline CDR1 KGHSH, CDR2 LQKENI. The CDR3 extends over 13 amino acids. The CDR3 sequence: CASSEGLEETQYF. The CDR3 DNA sequence: TGTGCCAGCTCCGAGGGACTAGAAGAGACCCAGTACTTC.

In its sample, this clonotype was seen many times. The CDR3 is CASSRDHRVSYEQYF. CDR3 nucleotide sequence: TGTGCCAGCAGCCGGGACCACAGGGTGTCCTACGAGCAGTACTTC. The rearrangement links TRBV9 to TRBJ2-7; D perhaps matches TRBD1 (6 bases). The V gene's germline CDR1 is SGDLS and CDR2 YYNGEE. The CDR3 length is 15 residues. V was clipped by 4 bases and J by 1 base, with 15 bases between them. The complete variable domain, with remaining parts taken from reference TRBV9 and TRBJ2-7, reads DSGVTQTPKHLITATGQRVTLRCSPRSGDLSVYWYQQSLDQGLQFLIQYYNGEERAKGNILERFSAQQFPDLHSELNLSSLELGDSALYFCASSRDHRVSYEQYFGPGTRLTVT.

This clonotype has ten or more counts. The chain combines TRBV20-1 with TRBJ1-1; D call uncertain. Trimming cost V 6 bases and J 11 bases, with 19 bases left between them. The CDR3 has 12 residues. Germline V gives CDR1 DFQATT, CDR2 SNEGSKA (reference sequence). CDR3 sequence reads: CSATGEAGVAFF. The CDR3 DNA follows: TGCAGTGCGACCGGGGAGGCTGGGGTGGCTTTCTTT.

This clonotype was seen many times. The chain has TRBV5-1 and TRBJ2-7, with D unresolved. This CDR3 region has 15 residues. Germline loops: CDR1 SGHRS, CDR2 YFSETQ. Trimming stripped 3 bases from V and 2 bases from J, with 15 bases between. The CDR3 sequence is CASSSVSGLTYEQYF. CDR3 DNA sequence: TGCGCCAGCAGCTCGGTCAGTGGGCTAACCTACGAGCAGTACTTC. Combining the CDR3 with reference TRBV5-1 and TRBJ2-7 gives the whole variable domain KAGVTQTPRYLIKTRGQQVTLSCSPISGHRSVSWYQQTPGQGLQFLFEYFSETQRNKGNFPGRFSGRQFSNSRSEMNVSTLELGDSALYLCASSSVSGLTYEQYFGPGTRLTVT.

This clonotype was counted ten times or more. This sequence joins TRBV5-1 and TRBJ1-1; TRBD1 might be the D (5 bases). The CDR3 totals 15 residues. Germline assignment: CDR1 SGHRS and CDR2 YFSETQ. V lost 8 bases, J lost 1 base, and 18 bases lay in between. DNA for the CDR3: TGCGCCAGTCGGATCGTGGTGGGGGAGAACACTGAAGCTTTCTTT. This sequence encodes CASRIVVGENTEAFF.

Turning to this clonotype: One junction end disagrees with the germline gene, perhaps due to a read error. CDR3 sequence (DNA): TGTGCCTGGACTAGCGGAGCTACCACCGGGGAGCTATTTTTT. Translation: CAWTSGATTGELFF. The V gene is TRBV30, the J gene TRBJ2-2; 7 nucleotides agree with TRBD2. This CDR3 has 14 residues. Looked up from germline, CDR1 is GTSNPN and CDR2 is SVGIG (reference sequence).

This clonotype was observed at least ten times. The V gene is TRBV20-1, the J gene TRBJ2-1, with 12 bases aligning to TRBD2. Germline CDR1 is DFQATT and CDR2 is SNEGSKA (reference sequence). The CDR3 is 18 amino acids. The junction had 7 bases not matched to a gene; V was cut back by 1 base and J by 0 bases. CDR3 amino acids: CSARVALAGGISYNEQFF. The DNA for the CDR3 is TGCAGTGCTAGAGTGGCACTAGCGGGGGGAATCTCCTACAATGAGCAGTTCTTC.

The table lists this clonotype with many counts. CDR3 sequence (DNA): TGCAGTGCTCTCATAGCCAAAAACATTCAGTACTTC. Protein: CSALIAKNIQYF. J is TRBJ2-4 and V is TRBV20-1; D gene unclear. Germline CDR1 and CDR2: DFQATT and SNEGSKA (reference sequence). The CDR3 has 12 residues. Deletions cut 5 bases from V and 0 bases from J, with 5 bases between.

The table lists this clonotype with many counts. J is TRBJ2-6 and V is TRBV4-1, with TRBD1 matching 7 bases. Germline V gives CDR1 MGHRA, CDR2 YSYEKL. The CDR3 is made up of 18 amino acids. Unmatched junction bases numbered 12, after V lost 7 bases and J lost 0 bases. CDR3: CASTDSGQRHSGANVLTF. For the CDR3, the DNA is TGCGCCAGCACCGATTCGGGACAGAGACACTCTGGGGCCAACGTCCTGACTTTC.

This clonotype appeared many times. The chain has TRBV5-5 and TRBJ2-7; D not resolved. V shed 4 bases and J shed 2 bases, with 16 bases lying between them. The CDR3 runs to 15 residues. The germline gives CDR1 SGHKS, CDR2 YYEKEE (reference sequence). The CDR3 protein is CASSPVAELAYEQYF. The CDR3 nucleotides are TGTGCCAGCAGCCCGGTGGCGGAACTCGCCTACGAGCAGTACTTC.

Notes on this clonotype: A much more abundant neighbour one base away suggests this may be a read error. The chain carries TRBV20-1 and TRBJ2-5; D call uncertain. The germline CDR1 and CDR2 sequences are DFQATT and SNEGSKA (reference sequence). This CDR3 region has 12 residues. CDR3 sequence: CSVQLIQETQYF. CDR3 coding DNA: TGCAGCGTTCAACTGATCCAGGAGACCCAGTACTTC.

This clonotype was seen many times. The V gene is TRBV9, the J gene TRBJ2-7, with D unresolved. V was trimmed by 5 bases and J by 2 bases, leaving 14 bases between them. Germline loops: CDR1 SGDLS, CDR2 YYNGEE. The CDR3 totals 14 residues. The DNA of the CDR3 is TGTGCCAGCAGTAGTGACCCAAACACCTACGAGCAGTACTTC. It specifies CASSSDPNTYEQYF. Full variable domain (remainder filled in from reference TRBV9 and TRBJ2-7): DSGVTQTPKHLITATGQRVTLRCSPRSGDLSVYWYQQSLDQGLQFLIQYYNGEERAKGNILERFSAQQFPDLHSELNLSSLELGDSALYFCASSSDPNTYEQYFGPGTRLTVT.

Concerning this clonotype: This sequence may be a read error, since a much larger clone differs from it by one base. The V call is TRBV7-6, the J call TRBJ2-1; TRBD1 or TRBD2 may be the D gene (7 bases each). From germline, CDR1 is SGHVS and CDR2 FNYEAQ. This CDR3 contains 14 residues. V was trimmed by 11 bases and J by 9 bases, leaving 23 bases between them. The CDR3 bases are TGTGCCGCCGGTGGTGGGGGAGGGGACAGTGAGCAGTTCTTC. Translated: CAAGGGGGDSEQFF.

This clonotype was detected many times. The rearrangement links TRBV5-5 to TRBJ1-4, with D hard to call. The V and J ends lost 0 bases and 1 base respectively, with 4 bases between them. Germline V lookup: CDR1 SGHKS, CDR2 YYEKEE (reference sequence). This CDR3 has 14 amino acids. CDR3 nucleotides: TGTGCCAGCAGCTTGGTCGTAACTAATGAAAAACTGTTTTTT. Residues: CASSLVVTNEKLFF.

This clonotype was counted at least ten times. The chain recombines TRBV7-6 with TRBJ2-3; 9 nucleotides align to TRBD2. Per the germline V gene, CDR1 is SGHVS and CDR2 is FNYEAQ. The J segment lost 0 bases and the V segment lost 6 bases, leaving 4 bases of the junction unmatched. There are 15 residues in the CDR3. In nucleotides, the CDR3 is TGTGCCAGCAGTTTTAGCGGGGGAAGCACAGATACGCAGTATTTT. Translation gives CASSFSGGSTDTQYF.

This clonotype was counted at least ten times. The rearrangement links TRBV5-1 to TRBJ2-1; 12 bases map to TRBD2. In germline, CDR1 is SGHRS, CDR2 YFSETQ. Germline trimming cut 0 bases from V and 8 bases from J; bases unmatched to any gene: 6. CDR3 size: 16 residues. The CDR3 loop is CASSLVPGLAGDEQFF. CDR3 nucleotides: TGCGCCAGCAGCTTGGTCCCGGGACTAGCGGGCGATGAGCAGTTCTTC.

This clonotype was counted ten times or more. The gene calls are TRBV4-1 and TRBJ1-2; weak D call: TRBD1 (5 bases). The V end was cut by 0 bases, the J end by 6 bases, with 20 bases between. Germline loops: CDR1 MGHRA, CDR2 YSYEKL. The CDR3 runs 17 residues. The CDR3 nucleotides read TGCGCCAGCAGCCAAGATATCGGGGCAGGTAGTCTGGATGGCTACACCTTC. Translation: CASSQDIGAGSLDGYTF.

This clonotype appeared many times. The chain has TRBV5-1 and TRBJ1-1; D perhaps matches TRBD1 (5 bases). Trimming removed 5 bases at V and 0 bases at J, with 8 bases between. Per germline, CDR1 SGHRS and CDR2 YFSETQ. This CDR3 contains 13 residues. CDR3 nucleotide sequence: TGCGCCAGCAGGGACAACATGAACACTGAAGCTTTCTTT. Its protein product is CASRDNMNTEAFF.

This clonotype was seen repeatedly, ten times or more. The chain has TRBV15 and TRBJ2-2; possibly TRBD2 for D (8 bases). The V end lost 8 bases, the J end lost 7 bases, and 14 bases lay between the germline ends. In germline, CDR1 is LNHNV, CDR2 YYDKDF (reference sequence). This CDR3 comprises 13 residues. CDR3 nucleotides: TGTGCCACCCGGGGGGGACAGCTCGGGGAGCTGTTTTTT. This encodes CATRGGQLGELFF. The complete variable domain, with remaining parts taken from reference TRBV15 and TRBJ2-2, reads DAMVIQNPRYQVTQFGKPVTLSCSQTLNHNVMYWYQQKSSQAPKLLFHYYDKDFNNEADTPDNFQSRRPNTSFCFLDIRSPGLGDTAMYLCATRGGQLGELFFGEGSRLTVL.

This clonotype was seen at least ten times. The chain employs TRBV9 and TRBJ2-5; 7 nucleotides line up with TRBD2. V gave up 4 bases and J gave up 4 bases; unmatched junction bases: 13. Looked up from germline, CDR1 is SGDLS and CDR2 is YYNGEE. The length of the CDR3 is 16 residues. CDR3 coding DNA: TGTGCCAGCAGCTCCTGGACTAGTGGGTCGGTAGAGACCCAGTACTTC. The encoded protein is CASSSWTSGSVETQYF. Full variable domain (rest looked up from reference TRBV9 and TRBJ2-5): DSGVTQTPKHLITATGQRVTLRCSPRSGDLSVYWYQQSLDQGLQFLIQYYNGEERAKGNILERFSAQQFPDLHSELNLSSLELGDSALYFCASSSWTSGSVETQYFGPGTRLLVL.

About this clonotype itself: Just one base apart from a much larger clone, this may be a read error. The J gene is TRBJ2-2, the V gene TRBV3-1, with 7 bases matching TRBD1. CDR1 is LGHDT and CDR2 is YNNKEL in the germline V gene (reference sequence). This CDR3 has 15 residues. V gave up 4 bases and J gave up 0 bases; unmatched junction bases: 2. This CDR3 is CASSLTGSNTGELFF. In nucleotides, the CDR3 is TGTGCCAGCAGCCTGACAGGGTCGAACACCGGGGAGCTGTTTTTT.

This clonotype was seen many times. V usage is TRBV28 and J usage is TRBJ1-2; D may be TRBD1 (5 bases). This CDR3 is built from 14 residues. Germline CDR1 reads MDHEN; CDR2 reads SYDVKM. Between the trimmed V and J ends, which lost 6 bases and 3 bases, there was a span of 14 bases. CDR3 sequence: CASSTLGVDYGYTF. The CDR3 DNA reads TGTGCCAGCAGCACCCTAGGGGTAGACTATGGCTACACCTTC.

This clonotype was found many times. The chain recombines TRBV11-2 with TRBJ1-3; D is unclear. The CDR3 sequence is 11 residues long. Germline CDR1 is SGHAT and CDR2 is FQNNGV. The germline V and J ends were trimmed by 7 bases and 7 bases, with 8 bases remaining between them. CDR3 coding DNA: TGTGCCAGCACCACAGCGAACACCATATATTTT. Amino acid sequence: CASTTANTIYF.

Ten or more counts support this clonotype. This chain uses TRBV20-1 with TRBJ2-7, with 7 nucleotides matching TRBD1. The CDR3 runs 15 residues. Losses at the gene ends were 0 bases for V and 1 base for J; bases not matched to a gene: 6. From germline, CDR1 is DFQATT and CDR2 SNEGSKA (reference sequence). This CDR3 is CSARDPGTASYEQYF. CDR3 bases: TGCAGTGCTAGAGATCCCGGGACAGCTTCCTACGAGCAGTACTTC.

This clonotype has ten or more counts. The chain carries TRBV5-1 and TRBJ1-1; 8 bases match TRBD1. V was clipped by 1 base and J by 1 base; unmatched bases: 18. Per germline, CDR1 SGHRS and CDR2 YFSETQ. The CDR3 length is 20 residues. This CDR3 is CASSLKTGTGDYVRNTEAFF. CDR3 DNA: TGCGCCAGCAGCTTGAAAACTGGGACAGGCGATTACGTACGGAACACTGAAGCTTTCTTT.

Many counts were recorded for this clonotype. The rearrangement links TRBV7-9 to TRBJ1-4; possible D gene TRBD1, 5 bases. There are 16 residues in the CDR3. V was shortened by 2 bases and J by 0 bases, with 10 bases between the two germline ends. CDR1 is SEHNR, CDR2 FQNEAQ, per germline (reference sequence). CDR3 nucleotide sequence: TGTGCCAGCAGCTTAACAGGAATGGCAACTAATGAAAAACTGTTTTTT. As protein: CASSLTGMATNEKLFF.

The V and J genes are TRBV18 and TRBJ2-7; maybe TRBD1 (6 bases). Germline CDR1 KGHSH, CDR2 LQKENI. This CDR3 spans 12 amino acids. The V end lost 3 bases, the J end lost 5 bases, and 8 bases lay between the germline ends. The CDR3 loop is CASSPTGNEQYF. CDR3 coding DNA: TGTGCCAGCTCACCCACAGGGAACGAGCAGTACTTC.